The 4 T cell receptor beta chains below all came from one sample that was sequenced in a study of T cell responses to AZD1222 COVID-19 vaccine. Measured with immunoSEQ multiplex PCR; TCRdb has only the in-frame clones, and not every one. The data contain under 200,000 clones, just over 90% of them singletons. The sample consisted of peripheral blood, taken 28 days after the second AZD1222 dose. These receptors were taken from an adult who received the AZD1222 COVID-19 vaccine.

The CDR3 loop is CSAGDYEQYF. CDR3 DNA sequence: TGCAGCGCCGGCGACTACGAGCAGTACTTC. This chain uses TRBV29-1 with TRBJ2-7; D gene unclear. Deletions cut 7 bases from V and 3 bases from J, with 7 bases between. The CDR3 is 10 residues long. CDR1 is SQVTM and CDR2 is ANQGSEA in the germline V gene.

This clone was seen just once. The chain is built from TRBV6-5 and TRBJ1-1; D unresolved. Germline V lookup: CDR1 MNHEY, CDR2 SVGAGI. This CDR3 comprises 13 residues. V was pared by 7 bases and J by 3 bases, with 12 bases between. The CDR3 sequence: CASIAEGYTEAFF. The DNA for the CDR3 is TGTGCCAGCATAGCAGAGGGATACACTGAAGCTTTCTTT.

This CDR3 reads CAYKSLAGEAYEQYF. The DNA of the CDR3 is TGTGCCTACAAAAGCCTAGCGGGAGAAGCCTACGAGCAGTACTTC. This chain uses TRBV30 with TRBJ2-7, with 10 bases lining up with TRBD2. Germline CDR1 reads GTSNPN; CDR2 reads SVGIG (reference sequence). J was trimmed by 2 bases and V by 7 bases; bases with no gene match: 11. The CDR3 extends over 15 amino acids.

The rearrangement joins TRBV28 to TRBJ2-7; D tentatively fits TRBD1 or TRBD2 (5 bases each). Germline V lookup: CDR1 MDHEN, CDR2 SYDVKM. Trimming stripped 6 bases from V and 9 bases from J, with 9 bases between. The CDR3 sequence is 10 residues long. CDR3 residues: CASSGTSQYF. CDR3 DNA sequence: TGTGCCAGCAGCGGGACGTCGCAGTACTTC. The full variable domain, completed using reference TRBV28 and TRBJ2-7, is DVKVTQSSRYLVKRTGEKVFLECVQDMDHENMFWYRQDPGLGLRLIYFSYDVKMKEKGDIPEGYSVSREKKERFSLILESASTNQTSMYLCASSGTSQYFGPGTRLTVT.